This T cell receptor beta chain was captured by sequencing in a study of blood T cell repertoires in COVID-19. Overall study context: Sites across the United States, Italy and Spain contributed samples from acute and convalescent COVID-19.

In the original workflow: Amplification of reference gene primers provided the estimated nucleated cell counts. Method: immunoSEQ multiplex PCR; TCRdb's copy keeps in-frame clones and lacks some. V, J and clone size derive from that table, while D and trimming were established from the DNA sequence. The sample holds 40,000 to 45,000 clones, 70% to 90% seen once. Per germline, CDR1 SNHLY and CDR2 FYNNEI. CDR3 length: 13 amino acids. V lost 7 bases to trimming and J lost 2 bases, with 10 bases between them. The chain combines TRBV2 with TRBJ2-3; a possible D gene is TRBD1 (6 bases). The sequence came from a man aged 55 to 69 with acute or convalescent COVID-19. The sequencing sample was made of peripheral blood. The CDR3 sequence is CASNQGNTDTQYF. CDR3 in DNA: TGTGCCAGCAATCAGGGGAACACAGATACGCAGTATTTT.